Here is one TCR beta chain with its context. The CDR3 length is 15 residues. Germline assignment: CDR1 SQVTM and CDR2 ANQGSEA. The ends were cut back, 1 base at V and 3 bases at J, with 16 bases in the middle. The data stem from a study of cytomegalovirus exposure and HLA in healthy donors. Both 60 Vbeta primers and 13 Jbeta primers went into the PCR. Sequencing used immunoSEQ multiplex PCR; TCRdb keeps in-frame clones, though not all of them. This sample's table reports 100,000 to 150,000 clones. Sequencing input: PBMCs. This rearrangement joins TRBV29-1 to TRBJ2-7; unclear D gene. The TCR was taken from a man between 18 and 29 years old in good health and CMV-seronegative. CDR3 loop: CSVEVRRGSSYEQYF. DNA of the CDR3: TGCAGCGTTGAAGTTCGTCGCGGCTCAAGCTACGAGCAGTACTTC.